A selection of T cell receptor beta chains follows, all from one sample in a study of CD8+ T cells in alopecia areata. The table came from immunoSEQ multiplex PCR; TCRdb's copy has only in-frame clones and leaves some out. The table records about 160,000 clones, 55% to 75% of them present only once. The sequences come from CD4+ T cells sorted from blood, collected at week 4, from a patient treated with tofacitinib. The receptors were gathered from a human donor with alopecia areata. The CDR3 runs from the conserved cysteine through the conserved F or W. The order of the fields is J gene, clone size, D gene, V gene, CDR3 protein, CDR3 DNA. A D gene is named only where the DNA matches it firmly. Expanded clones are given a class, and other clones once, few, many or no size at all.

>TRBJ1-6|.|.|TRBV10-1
CASSEPGRNSPLHF
TGCGCCAGCAGTGAGCCAGGGAGGAATTCACCCCTCCACTTT
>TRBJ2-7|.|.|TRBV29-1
CSVLGRATYEQYF
TGCAGCGTTTTGGGCAGGGCCACCTACGAGCAGTACTTC
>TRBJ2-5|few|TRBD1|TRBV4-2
CASSHTGVETQYF
TGTGCCAGCAGCCATACAGGGGTTGAGACCCAGTACTTC
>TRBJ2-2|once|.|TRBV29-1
CSVTGQANTGELFF
TGCAGCGTAACGGGTCAGGCGAACACCGGGGAGCTGTTTTTT
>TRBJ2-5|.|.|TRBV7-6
CASSRRDRVETQYF
TGTGCCAGCAGCCGCCGGGACCGCGTAGAGACCCAGTACTTC
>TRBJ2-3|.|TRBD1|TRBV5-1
CASSRTGGRDTQYF
TGCGCCAGCTCCCGGACAGGGGGCAGAGATACGCAGTATTTT
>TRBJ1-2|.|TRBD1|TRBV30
CAWSILTGAGGYTF
TGTGCCTGGAGTATCCTAACAGGGGCAGGGGGCTACACCTTC
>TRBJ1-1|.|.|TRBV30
CAWNLGGGDTEAFF
TGTGCCTGGAACCTGGGGGGCGGGGACACTGAAGCTTTCTTT
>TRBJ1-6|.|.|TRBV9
CASSVDVGGGQYNSPLHF
TGTGCCAGCAGCGTTGACGTAGGCGGGGGGCAATATAATTCACCCCTCCACTTT
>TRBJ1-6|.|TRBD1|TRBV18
CASSPRDSFNSPLHF
TGTGCCAGCTCACCCCGGGACAGTTTTAATTCACCCCTCCACTTT
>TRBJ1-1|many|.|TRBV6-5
CASSYSQNTEAFF
TGTGCCAGCAGTTACTCCCAGAACACTGAAGCTTTCTTT
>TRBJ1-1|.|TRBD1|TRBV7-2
CASTRQGGSREAFF
TGTGCCAGCACCCGCCAAGGGGGCTCGAGAGAAGCTTTCTTT
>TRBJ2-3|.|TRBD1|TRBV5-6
CASSLNGQGTDTQYF
TGTGCCAGCAGCTTGAACGGACAGGGGACAGATACGCAGTATTTT
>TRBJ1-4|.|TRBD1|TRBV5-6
CASSWTRDRGFSNEKLFF
TGTGCCAGCAGCTGGACTCGGGACAGGGGGTTCTCTAATGAAAAACTGTTTTTT
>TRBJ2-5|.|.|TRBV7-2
CASSLGIQTQYF
TGTGCCAGCAGCTTAGGGATCCAGACCCAGTACTTC
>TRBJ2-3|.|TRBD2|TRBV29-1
CSGGSGSPDTQYF
TGCAGCGGGGGTAGCGGGAGCCCTGATACGCAGTATTTT
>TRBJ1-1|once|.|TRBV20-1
CSASVNTEAFF
TGCAGTGCTAGTGTGAACACTGAAGCTTTCTTT
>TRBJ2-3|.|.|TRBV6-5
CATTDGGLDTQYF
TGTGCCACCACCGACGGGGGCCTAGATACGCAGTATTTT
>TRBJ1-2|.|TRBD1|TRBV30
CAWDRGQGGYTF
TGTGCCTGGGACAGGGGCCAAGGAGGCTACACCTTC
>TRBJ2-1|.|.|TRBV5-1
CASSVGFRQFF
TGCGCCAGCAGCGTAGGGTTTAGGCAGTTCTTC
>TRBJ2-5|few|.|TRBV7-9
CASSGQLYQETQYF
TGTGCCAGCAGCGGACAGCTGTACCAAGAGACCCAGTACTTC
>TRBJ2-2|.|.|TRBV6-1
CASSEGRATGELFF
TGTGCCAGCAGTGAAGGGAGGGCTACCGGGGAGCTGTTTTTT
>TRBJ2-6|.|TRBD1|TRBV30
CASGTASGANVLTF
TGTGCCTCCGGGACAGCCTCTGGGGCCAACGTCCTGACTTTC
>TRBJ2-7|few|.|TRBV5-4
CASSQGFNEQYF
TGTGCCAGCAGCCAGGGATTCAACGAGCAGTACTTC
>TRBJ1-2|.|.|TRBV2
CASSWDGRVGYTF
TGTGCCAGCAGTTGGGACGGCCGAGTGGGCTACACCTTC
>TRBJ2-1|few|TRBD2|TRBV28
CASSFPGLGEFF
TGTGCCAGCAGTTTCCCCGGACTAGGGGAGTTCTTC
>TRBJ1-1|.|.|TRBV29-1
CSVVQGHMNTEAFF
TGCAGCGTTGTCCAGGGACACATGAACACTGAAGCTTTCTTT
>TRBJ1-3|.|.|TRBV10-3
CAAQVTSGNTIYF
TGTGCCGCCCAAGTCACCTCTGGAAACACCATATATTTT
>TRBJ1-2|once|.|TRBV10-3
CAIALPGTNYGYTF
TGTGCCATTGCCCTCCCAGGGACCAACTATGGCTACACCTTC
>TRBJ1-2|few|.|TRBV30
CACTGFGYTF
TGTGCTTGTACAGGGTTTGGCTACACCTTC
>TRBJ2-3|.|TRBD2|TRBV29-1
CSVGLAARSTDTQYF
TGCAGCGTTGGACTAGCGGCGCGTAGCACAGATACGCAGTATTTT
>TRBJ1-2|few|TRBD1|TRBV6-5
CASRDRDDYGYTF
TGTGCCAGCAGGGACAGGGACGACTATGGCTACACCTTC
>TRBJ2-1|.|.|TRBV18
CASSPGDNEQFF
TGTGCCAGCTCACCGGGGGACAATGAGCAGTTCTTC
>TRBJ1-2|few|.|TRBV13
CASSSTGRVDGYTF
TGTGCCAGCAGCTCAACAGGGAGAGTGGATGGCTACACCTTC
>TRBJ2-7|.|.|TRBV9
CASSLNDLEQYF
TGTGCCAGCAGCTTAAACGACCTCGAGCAGTACTTC
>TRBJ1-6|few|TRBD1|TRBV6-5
CASRTGNSPLHF
TGTGCCAGCAGGACAGGGAATTCACCCCTCCACTTT
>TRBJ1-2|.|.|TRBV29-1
CSVVSAFNYGYTF
TGCAGCGTTGTGTCGGCCTTTAACTATGGCTACACCTTC
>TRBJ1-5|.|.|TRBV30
CAWSGETENSNQPQHF
TGTGCCTGGAGTGGGGAGACAGAAAATAGCAATCAGCCCCAGCATTTT
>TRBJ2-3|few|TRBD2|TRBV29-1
CSVCGLAGATDTQYF
TGCAGCGTGTGCGGGCTAGCGGGGGCCACAGATACGCAGTATTTT
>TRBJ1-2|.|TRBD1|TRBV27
CASSFLSRGLRDYGYTF
TGTGCCAGCAGTTTCCTATCGAGGGGGCTTCGGGACTATGGCTACACCTTC
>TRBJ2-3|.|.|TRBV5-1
CASSRSPNTDTQYF
TGCGCCAGCAGCCGATCCCCTAACACAGATACGCAGTATTTT
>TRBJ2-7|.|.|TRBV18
CASSPSTGPLYEQYF
TGTGCCAGCTCACCTTCCACGGGACCACTCTACGAGCAGTACTTC
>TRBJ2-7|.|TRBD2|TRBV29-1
CSVKRGTAAEQYF
TGCAGCGTTAAGCGGGGGACCGCCGCCGAGCAGTACTTC
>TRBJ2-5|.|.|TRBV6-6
CASSLFRQAETQYF
TGTGCCAGCAGTTTGTTTAGACAGGCGGAGACCCAGTACTTC
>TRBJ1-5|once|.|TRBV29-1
CSVAQGRGQPQHF
TGCAGCGTCGCACAGGGCCGGGGTCAGCCCCAGCATTTT
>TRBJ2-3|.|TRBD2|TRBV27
CASSEAGGPTDTQYF
TGTGCCAGCAGTGAAGCGGGGGGGCCGACAGATACGCAGTATTTT
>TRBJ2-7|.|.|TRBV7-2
CASSPIVTGRGRSYEQYF
TGTGCCAGCAGCCCGATTGTGACAGGAAGGGGCCGATCTTACGAGCAGTACTTC
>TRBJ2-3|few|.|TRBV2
CASSESPTDTQYF
TGTGCCAGCAGTGAATCGCCAACAGATACGCAGTATTTT
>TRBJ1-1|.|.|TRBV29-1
CSGSWDVRRTEAFF
TGCAGCGGGTCTTGGGACGTCCGGAGGACTGAAGCTTTCTTT